Included here is one TCR beta chain sequence, with context. This sample was included in a study of siplizumab effects on memory and regulatory T cells. The CDR3 runs to 14 residues. Trimming cost V 0 bases and J 3 bases, with 7 bases left between them. Germline assignment: CDR1 SGHAT and CDR2 FQNNGV. In each sample, about 100,000 TCR templates were assayed. TCRdb keeps only in-frame clones here, not all; method: immunoSEQ multiplex PCR. The sample contains 85,000 to 130,000 clones, about 90% of which appear only once. The sequencing sample was made of Tregs sorted from blood. The J gene is TRBJ2-3, the V gene TRBV11-2; TRBD1 is a possible D gene (5 bases). This TCR derives from a human donor in good health. The CDR3 bases are TGTGCCAGCAGCTTAGAACCAGGGACAGATACGCAGTATTTT. It translates to CASSLEPGTDTQYF.